The T cell receptor beta chain under discussion was sequenced for a study of blood T cell repertoires in COVID-19. At the level of the study: There were acute and convalescent COVID-19 samples, and they came from the United States, Italy and Spain. Sample material is recorded as cDNA or gDNA derived from T cells, B-cell-depleted T cells, or PBMCs.

Original processing methods: Reference gene primer amplification yielded estimated nucleated cell counts. Repertoires were generated with immunoSEQ multiplex PCR, while TCRdb's copy carries only in-frame clones and drops some. Clonal size and the V and J genes are those of that table, whereas D and trimming came from the DNA. The sample lists 150,000 to 200,000 clones; approximately 89% were seen once. The TCR was taken from a man aged 65-85 years with acute or convalescent COVID-19. Specimen: peripheral blood.

CDR3 region: CASSFSDTPGANVLTF. The CDR3, as DNA: TGTGCCAGCAGCTTTTCGGACACTCCTGGGGCCAACGTCCTGACTTTC. The rearrangement joins TRBV5-6 to TRBJ2-6; possibly TRBD1 for D (5 bases). Between the trimmed V and J ends, which lost 2 bases and 2 bases, there was a span of 11 bases. The CDR3 is 16 residues long. The germline gives CDR1 SGHDT, CDR2 YYEEEE.